One sample yielded the 23 T cell receptor beta chains listed below, sequenced in a study of PD-1 blockade in classical Hodgkin lymphoma (dated by TCRdb to about 2020). The time point label, read with the paper, signifies: cycle 4 day 1 (C4D1), after less than seven weeks of nivolumab. All trial patients had relapsed after autologous stem cell transplantation, with cohorts A, B and C differing in prior brentuximab vedotin exposure. A Miltenyi CD4+ T cell isolation kit was used for magnetic negative selection to purify CD4+ T cells from thawed PBMCs. Receptor libraries were prepared by the immunoSEQ multiplex PCR assay. TCRdb took over this immuneACCESS table, retaining in-frame rearrangements with V and J assigned. Such tables are incomplete; in checked studies, under half of the missing clones stem from an unresolved V gene, and the remainder is unexplained. In all, the sample holds 31,000 or so clones, and around 80% of those were seen once. The leading ten clones occupy about 0.8% of the sample.

This specimen was CD4+ T cells from blood, taken before the fourth cycle of nivolumab. These receptor sequences come from a human donor with classical Hodgkin lymphoma.

V is TRBV11-2 and J is TRBJ1-6; D perhaps matches TRBD1 (6 bases). With 5 bases removed from V and 8 bases from J, the gap between germline ends came to 22 bases. The germline V gene has CDR1 SGHAT and CDR2 FQNNGV. The CDR3 extends over 17 amino acids. The CDR3 DNA reads as TGTGCCAGCAGCCGGGGGCGGTTCAGGGGCTCCCATTCACCCCTCCACTTT. Translated: CASSRGRFRGSHSPLHF.

This clone has a handful of counts. The gene calls are TRBV7-2 and TRBJ2-7, with a possible D match to TRBD1 (5 bases). The CDR3 totals 15 residues. The germline V gene has CDR1 SGHTA and CDR2 FQGNSA. Trimming took 5 bases from V and 3 from J, leaving 17 bases between them. CDR3 protein: CASSQGTGAHYEQYF. In DNA form, the CDR3 reads TGTGCCAGCAGCCAAGGAACAGGCGCTCACTACGAGCAGTACTTC.

This chain connects TRBV4-1 to TRBJ2-7; possible D gene TRBD2, 6 bases. Germline assignment: CDR1 MGHRA and CDR2 YSYEKL. CDR3 length: 15 amino acids. Trimming pared 0 bases from V and 0 bases from J, leaving 9 bases between. CDR3 bases: TGCGCCAGCAGCCAAGATGGAGGGGACTCCTACGAGCAGTACTTC. This gives the protein CASSQDGGDSYEQYF.

V is TRBV7-3 and J is TRBJ1-1; TRBD1 agrees at 8 bases. V shed 5 bases, J shed 0 bases, and the junction held 2 bases outside the gene matches. This CDR3 contains 14 residues. Germline lookup yields CDR1 SGHTA and CDR2 FQGTGA. The DNA for the CDR3 is TGTGCCAGCAGCATGGACAGGGTGAACACTGAAGCTTTCTTT. Residues: CASSMDRVNTEAFF.

The chain couples TRBV7-9 to TRBJ1-4, with TRBD1 matching over 7 bases. The CDR3 length is 15 residues. V gave up 1 base and J gave up 6 bases; unmatched junction bases: 5. The germline V gene has CDR1 SEHNR and CDR2 FQNEAQ (reference sequence). As DNA, the CDR3 is TGTGCCAGCAGCTTAGGGGCAGGGGGAGATGAAAAACTGTTTTTT. Residues: CASSLGAGGDEKLFF.

The V and J genes are TRBV9 and TRBJ1-4; D uncertain. Trimming removed 2 bases at V and 8 bases at J, with 16 bases between. Germline CDR1 SGDLS, CDR2 YYNGEE. This CDR3 is built from 15 residues. The CDR3 region is CASSVLPGPTEKLFF. The CDR3 nucleotides read TGTGCCAGCAGCGTTTTGCCGGGCCCCACCGAAAAACTGTTTTTT.

The DNA of the CDR3 is TGTGCCATCAGTAGACTAGCGGCGCCTGAGGGTGAGCAGTTCTTC. Translated: CAISRLAAPEGEQFF. The chain recombines TRBV10-3 with TRBJ2-1, with 9 positions matching TRBD2. Germline trimming cut 5 bases from V and 9 bases from J; bases unmatched to any gene: 11. Germline V gene data show CDR1 as ENHRY and CDR2 as SYGVKD. This CDR3 is 15 amino acids long.

The V and J genes are TRBV4-2 and TRBJ2-2, with 8 bases identical to TRBD1. Germline CDR1 LGHNA, CDR2 YNFKEQ. The CDR3 covers 17 residues. Unmatched junction bases numbered 6, after V lost 1 base and J lost 2 bases. The chain's CDR3 is CASSQVGQGINTGELFF. The CDR3 bases are TGTGCCAGCAGCCAAGTCGGACAGGGTATCAACACCGGGGAGCTGTTTTTT.

V gene TRBV5-4 combines with J gene TRBJ1-4; D is unresolved. Germline V CDR1 and CDR2: SGHNT, YYREEE (reference sequence). The V end was cut by 4 bases, the J end by 5 bases, with 18 bases between. CDR3 length: 16 residues. The CDR3 region is CASSLGPDLTNEKLFF. The CDR3 DNA sequence: TGTGCCAGCAGCCTCGGACCCGATTTAACAAATGAAAAACTGTTTTTT.

This clone has more than one count but fewer than ten. The rearrangement uses TRBV4-2 and TRBJ2-7; D is perhaps TRBD2 (6 bases). V lost 3 bases and J 5 bases, leaving 17 bases between the germline ends. CDR1 LGHNA and CDR2 YNFKEQ come from the germline V gene. This CDR3 region has 15 residues. CDR3 loop: CASSHRARGRNEQYF. DNA of the CDR3: TGTGCCAGCAGCCATAGGGCCCGGGGGAGGAACGAGCAGTACTTC.

V gene TRBV12-5 combines with J gene TRBJ2-3; TRBD1 aligns across 9 bases. The junction had 9 bases not matched to a gene; V was cut back by 6 bases and J by 2 bases. CDR1 LGHNT and CDR2 FRNRAP come from the germline V gene. This CDR3 spans 16 amino acids. CDR3 residues: CASGPRTGVHTDTQYF. The CDR3 nucleotides are TGTGCTAGTGGACCGAGGACAGGGGTCCACACAGATACGCAGTATTTT.

The V call is TRBV6-6, the J call TRBJ2-5, with D tentatively TRBD1 or TRBD2 (5 bases each). CDR1 is MNHNY and CDR2 is SVGAGI in the germline V gene (reference sequence). The CDR3 contains 13 residues. V was clipped by 2 bases and J by 5 bases, with 9 bases between them. In nucleotides, the CDR3 is TGTGCCAGCAGTTACAGGGGACCGGAGACCCAGTACTTC. It is translated as CASSYRGPETQYF.

The chain has TRBV7-7 and TRBJ1-1; D unclear. V was clipped by 0 bases and J by 4 bases, with 6 bases between them. This CDR3 has 13 residues. Germline V CDR1 and CDR2: SSHAT, FNYEAQ (reference sequence). For the CDR3, the DNA is TGTGCCAGCAGCTTAGCGCCGGGCACTGAAGCTTTCTTT. Translation gives CASSLAPGTEAFF.

The gene calls are TRBV7-2 and TRBJ2-2, with TRBD1 matching 7 bases. The J segment lost 4 bases and the V segment lost 5 bases, leaving 7 bases of the junction unmatched. The CDR3 has 15 residues. Germline CDR1 SGHTA, CDR2 FQGNSA. CDR3 nucleotides: TGTGCCAGCAGCCTCCGACAGGGCAGCACCGGGGAGCTGTTTTTT. This translates into CASSLRQGSTGELFF.

This chain connects TRBV18 to TRBJ2-7, with D uncertain. Germline V lookup: CDR1 KGHSH, CDR2 LQKENI. The V and J ends lost 4 bases and 4 bases respectively, with 11 bases between them. This CDR3 spans 13 amino acids. CDR3 nucleotide sequence: TGTGCCAGCTCACGGTCAGAAATTTACGAGCAGTACTTC. It specifies CASSRSEIYEQYF.

V is TRBV7-2 and J is TRBJ2-3, with TRBD2 identical over 13 bases. The CDR3 runs to 17 residues. The V segment lost 1 base and the J segment 6 bases; nucleotides outside the gene matches: 7. CDR1 is SGHTA, CDR2 FQGNSA, per germline. CDR3 loop: CASSLVWTSGGGDTQYF. CDR3 DNA sequence: TGTGCCAGCAGCTTAGTTTGGACTAGCGGGGGCGGGGATACGCAGTATTTT.

The chain carries TRBV7-2 and TRBJ2-3; D is uncertain. V shed 0 bases and J shed 5 bases, with 9 bases lying between them. The CDR3 runs 14 residues. Germline CDR1 is SGHTA and CDR2 is FQGNSA. CDR3 amino acids: CASSLARTEDTQYF. The DNA of the CDR3 is TGTGCCAGCAGCTTAGCCCGGACCGAAGATACGCAGTATTTT.

The gene calls are TRBV19 and TRBJ2-5, with a tentative D call TRBD2 (6 bases). V was trimmed by 3 bases and J by 4 bases, leaving 12 bases between them. CDR1 LNHDA and CDR2 SQIVND come from the germline V gene (reference sequence). The CDR3 loop spans 14 amino acids. For the CDR3, the DNA is TGTGCCAGTAGTATTTGGGGGGATGGAGAGACCCAGTACTTC. Protein product: CASSIWGDGETQYF.

This clone came up a few times. The V call is TRBV2, the J call TRBJ1-2; a possible D gene is TRBD1 (6 bases). V was shortened by 8 bases and J by 4 bases, with 14 bases between the two germline ends. Germline CDR1 reads SNHLY; CDR2 reads FYNNEI. The CDR3 consists of 13 residues. The CDR3: CASGGGQGYGYTF. The CDR3 nucleotides are TGTGCCAGCGGCGGGGGGCAGGGCTATGGCTACACCTTC.

The table lists this clone with a count of one. The DNA for the CDR3 is TGTGCCAGCAGCCCCAGTCCCTCGAACACCGGGGAGCTGTTTTTT. Its translation: CASSPSPSNTGELFF. The chain recombines TRBV7-3 with TRBJ2-2; D is unclear. This CDR3 has 15 residues. V lost 5 bases to trimming and J lost 0 bases, with 10 bases between them. Germline-derived CDR1 and CDR2 are SGHTA and FQGTGA.

The rearrangement joins TRBV14 to TRBJ2-7; possibly TRBD2 for D (6 bases). The germline V gene encodes CDR1 SGHDN and CDR2 FVKESK. The CDR3 loop spans 16 amino acids. The ends were cut back, 6 bases at V and 2 bases at J, with 20 bases in the middle. As DNA, the CDR3 is TGTGCCAGCAGTCACAAAGCTAGCGCTAGACCCTACGAGCAGTACTTC. It yields the protein CASSHKASARPYEQYF.

The chain links TRBV6-4 to TRBJ1-5; D may be TRBD1 (5 bases). Germline V gene lookup returns CDR1 MRHNA and CDR2 SNTAGT. V was clipped by 5 bases and J by 11 bases, with 22 bases between them. The CDR3 has 15 amino acids. The CDR3 is CASSSMDTRGRTQHF. CDR3 in DNA: TGTGCCAGCAGTTCCATGGACACGCGGGGCAGGACCCAGCATTTT.

The chain carries TRBV30 and TRBJ2-1; D is undetermined. The CDR3 consists of 11 residues. The V end lost 2 bases, the J end lost 2 bases, and 1 base lay between the germline ends. Per the germline V gene, CDR1 is GTSNPN and CDR2 is SVGIG (reference sequence). CDR3 in DNA: TGTGCCTGGAGTCCCTACAATGAGCAGTTCTTC. Encoded protein: CAWSPYNEQFF.